This TCR beta chain is drawn from a study of regulatory T cells in long-lasting Graves disease. In building TCR beta libraries, iRepertoire HTBI primers were used together with Arm-PCR of CDR3 regions. MiXCR was run by TCRdb on the multiplex PCR reads, yielding one entry per CDR3 protein. The data contain a few hundred thousand distinct CDR3 sequences, about 15% of them seen just once; the ten biggest clones take up around a sixth. Germline assignment: CDR1 MDHEN and CDR2 SYDVKM. V was cut by 6 bases and J by 4 bases, with 25 bases left in between. The CDR3 covers 17 residues. Time point here: newly diagnosed GD, antithyroid drugs for less than 3 months. RNA isolated from PBMCs was used to make the TCR library. Peripheral blood, at approximately 9 milliliters, went into EDTA tubes. In its sample, this clonotype was seen many times. This sample also appeared in a second study, on T cells in Graves' hyperthyroidism and ophthalmopathy. This second study notes: Patients with uncontrolled infections, other autoimmune diseases, pregnancy or lactation were excluded. For the diagnoses, clinical symptoms, serum thyroxine and TRAb, thyroid ultrasound and orbital computed tomography were used. A model of 13 V-J pairs discriminated ophthalmopathy from stable hyperthyroidism.

The chain uses TRBV28 and TRBJ2-7, with D maybe TRBD2 (5 bases). The TCR sequence derives from a woman between 45 and 65 years old with Graves disease. The sequenced sample was peripheral blood mononuclear cells (PBMCs), obtained at new diagnosis, from a patient treated with antithyroid drugs. The CDR3 DNA reads as TGTGCCAGCAGCCTAGGCTTTGGACGGGAATCACGATACGAGCAGTACTTC. Protein product: CASSLGFGRESRYEQYF.